This T cell receptor beta chain was sequenced during a study of CD8+CD57+ T cells in acquired aplastic anemia. Study overall: Isolated CD4+ and CD8+ cells, once sorted, yielded DNA averaging about 3 ug.

CDR1 is LNHDA and CDR2 is SQIVND in the germline V gene (reference sequence). Trimming took 7 bases from V and 6 from J, leaving 13 bases between them. The CDR3 sequence is 13 residues long. For CDR3 and TCR beta VDJ profiling, genomic DNA was the template used. TCRdb reprocessed the reads with MiXCR, giving one entry per CDR3 protein. Of tens of thousands of distinct CDR3 sequences listed, 50% to 70% were seen once; the top ten hold 2.5%. This clonotype has ten or more counts. What was sequenced was sorted CD4+, CD8+, or CD8+CD57+ T cells (not recorded which) from PBMCs. The chain couples TRBV19 to TRBJ1-5; D ambiguous. This TCR derives from a human donor in good health, serving as a control. CDR3: CASTRLEGQPQHF. CDR3 bases: TGTGCCAGTACACGACTGGAGGGTCAGCCCCAGCATTTT.